This TCR beta chain stems from a study of early T cells in non-severe SARS-CoV-2 infection. Attachment of unique molecular identifiers was made to individual cDNA molecules. TCRdb used MiXCR to reprocess the 5' RACE reads, holding one entry per CDR3 protein. The data hold 57,000 or so distinct CDR3 sequences, with roughly 12% observed a single time. The V gene's germline CDR1 is GTSNPN and CDR2 SVGIG (reference sequence). The V end was cut by 2 bases, the J end by 8 bases, with 16 bases between. CDR3 length: 14 amino acids. This chain uses TRBV30 with TRBJ2-1; no clear D. The receptor was isolated from an adult who was a healthcare worker with PCR-confirmed SARS-CoV-2 infection or an uninfected control (not recorded which). The sequenced sample was whole blood. CDR3 loop: CAWSPAPGRHEQFF. The CDR3 nucleotides read TGTGCCTGGAGTCCGGCGCCAGGACGGCATGAGCAGTTCTTC.